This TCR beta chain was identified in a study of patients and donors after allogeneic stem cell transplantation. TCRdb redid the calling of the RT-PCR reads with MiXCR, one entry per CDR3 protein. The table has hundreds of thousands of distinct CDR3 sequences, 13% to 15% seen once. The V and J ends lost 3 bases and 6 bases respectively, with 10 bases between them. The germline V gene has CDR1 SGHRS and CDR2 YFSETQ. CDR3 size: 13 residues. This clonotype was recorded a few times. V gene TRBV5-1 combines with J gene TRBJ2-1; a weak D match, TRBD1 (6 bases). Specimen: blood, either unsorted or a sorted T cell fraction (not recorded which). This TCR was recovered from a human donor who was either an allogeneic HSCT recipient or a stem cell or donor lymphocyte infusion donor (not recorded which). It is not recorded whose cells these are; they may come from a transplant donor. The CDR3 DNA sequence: TGCGCCAGCAGCTCGAGACAGGCCAATGAGCAGTTCTTC. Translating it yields CASSSRQANEQFF.